This entry lists 21 T cell receptor beta chains sequenced from one sample in a study of PD-L1 blockade in urothelial cancer. Using immunoSEQ multiplex PCR, the repertoire was profiled, and TCRdb retains in-frame clones only, with some absent. The table has roughly 25,000 clones, 84% seen once. This specimen was PBMCs, taken around atezolizumab (anti-PD-L1) treatment. These receptors originate from a man between 65 and 85 years old with urothelial cancer.

The genes are TRBV27 and TRBJ2-5, with 8 bases fitting TRBD1. The V gene end was trimmed by 6 bases and the J gene end by 5 bases; junction bases not matched to a gene: 11. Germline lookup yields CDR1 MNHEY and CDR2 SMNVEV (reference sequence). The CDR3 runs 15 residues. CDR3 residues: CASSSDRVGFETQYF. CDR3 coding DNA: TGTGCCAGCAGCTCGGACAGGGTTGGGTTCGAGACCCAGTACTTC.

This clone was recorded once. The V and J genes are TRBV5-1 and TRBJ2-6, with a tentative D call TRBD2 (6 bases). Trimming removed 3 bases at V and 0 bases at J, with 19 bases between. The germline gives CDR1 SGHRS, CDR2 YFSETQ. The CDR3 covers 19 residues. The CDR3 nucleotides read TGCGCCAGCAGCTCTTACCCCTCGGGGGTCAGCTCTGGGGCCAACGTCCTGACTTTC. Amino acid sequence: CASSSYPSGVSSGANVLTF.

The chain has TRBV5-4 and TRBJ2-2; 11 bases line up with TRBD2. Losses at the gene ends were 4 bases for V and 4 bases for J; bases not matched to a gene: 6. Germline V gives CDR1 SGHNT, CDR2 YYREEE (reference sequence). This CDR3 has 16 residues. CDR3 sequence (DNA): TGTGCCAGCAGCCCGAGAACTAGCGGGAGCACCGGGGAGCTGTTTTTT. As protein: CASSPRTSGSTGELFF.

This sequence joins TRBV5-4 and TRBJ1-2; TRBD1 aligns across 7 bases. CDR1 and CDR2 from the germline V gene are SGHNT and YYREEE (reference sequence). Trimming cost V 5 bases and J 2 bases; bases outside gene matches: 6. This CDR3 comprises 14 residues. The chain's CDR3 is CASSPGTENYGYTF. The CDR3 DNA is TGTGCCAGCAGTCCCGGGACAGAAAACTATGGCTACACCTTC.

The chain carries TRBV10-2 and TRBJ2-3; 14 positions match TRBD2. This CDR3 spans 17 amino acids. J gave up 5 bases and V 3 bases, and 7 bases lay outside the gene matches. Germline lookup yields CDR1 WSHSY and CDR2 SAAADI. The CDR3 is CASSDPRLAGGGDTQYF. The CDR3, as DNA: TGCGCCAGCAGTGACCCTAGACTAGCGGGAGGGGGAGATACGCAGTATTTT.

This clone was counted a few times. The V and J genes are TRBV28 and TRBJ2-1, with D perhaps TRBD2 (6 bases). This CDR3 has 14 amino acids. The germline CDR1 and CDR2 sequences are MDHEN and SYDVKM. V gave up 8 bases and J gave up 1 base, with 12 bases separating them. The CDR3 DNA follows: TGTGCCAGCCTTTTTGGGGGGTCCTACAATGAGCAGTTCTTC. This translates into CASLFGGSYNEQFF.

The J gene is TRBJ2-5, the V gene TRBV19; TRBD2 aligns across 7 bases. J gave up 5 bases and V 7 bases, and 10 bases lay outside the gene matches. The CDR3 consists of 14 residues. Germline V lookup: CDR1 LNHDA, CDR2 SQIVND (reference sequence). The CDR3 here is CASNEGGPRETQYF. CDR3 coding DNA: TGTGCCAGTAATGAGGGAGGGCCCCGGGAGACCCAGTACTTC. Using reference TRBV19 and TRBJ2-5 for the parts outside the CDR3, the full variable domain is DGGITQSPKYLFRKEGQNVTLSCEQNLNHDAMYWYRQDPGQGLRLIYYSQIVNDFQKGDIAEGYSVSREKKESFPLTVTSAQKNPTAFYLCASNEGGPRETQYFGPGTRLLVL.

The chain links TRBV10-3 to TRBJ1-1; D may be TRBD1 (5 bases). Deletions cut 5 bases from V and 0 bases from J, with 13 bases between. Germline V gene lookup returns CDR1 ENHRY and CDR2 SYGVKD. The CDR3 has 15 residues. CDR3 sequence (DNA): TGTGCCATCAGTCCCATGGGGGGGATGAACACTGAAGCTTTCTTT. As protein: CAISPMGGMNTEAFF.

This clone was recorded a few times. The genes are TRBV30 and TRBJ2-1; perhaps TRBD1 as D (5 bases). In germline, CDR1 is GTSNPN, CDR2 SVGIG (reference sequence). This CDR3 spans 13 amino acids. Deletions cut 4 bases from V and 4 bases from J, with 11 bases between. CDR3 in amino acids: CAWNRLEYNEQFF. CDR3 bases: TGTGCCTGGAACAGGCTTGAGTACAATGAGCAGTTCTTC.

The chain is built from TRBV2 and TRBJ2-1, with 13 bases aligning to TRBD2. From germline, CDR1 is SNHLY and CDR2 FYNNEI. Losses at the gene ends were 0 bases for V and 0 bases for J; bases not matched to a gene: 5. This CDR3 is built from 19 residues. DNA of the CDR3: TGTGCCAGCAGTGAAGCAAGGACTAGCGGGAGAAACTCCTACAATGAGCAGTTCTTC. Its translation: CASSEARTSGRNSYNEQFF.

V and J are TRBV28 and TRBJ1-5; a weak D match, TRBD1 (6 bases). The CDR3 runs to 14 residues. The germline gives CDR1 MDHEN, CDR2 SYDVKM. V was cut by 5 bases and J by 9 bases, with 17 bases left in between. The CDR3 reads CASSPLGGARPQHF. CDR3 bases: TGTGCCAGCAGTCCCCTAGGGGGGGCGCGGCCCCAGCATTTT. Filled out from reference TRBV28 and TRBJ1-5, the complete variable domain reads DVKVTQSSRYLVKRTGEKVFLECVQDMDHENMFWYRQDPGLGLRLIYFSYDVKMKEKGDIPEGYSVSREKKERFSLILESASTNQTSMYLCASSPLGGARPQHFGDGTRLSIL.

The rearrangement uses TRBV5-4 and TRBJ2-7, with D possibly being TRBD2 (6 bases). The V and J ends lost 0 bases and 3 bases respectively, with 16 bases between them. The CDR3 covers 16 residues. Looked up from germline, CDR1 is SGHNT and CDR2 is YYREEE (reference sequence). CDR3 residues: CASSLDLSGAVYEQYF. DNA of the CDR3: TGTGCCAGCAGCTTGGATCTTAGCGGAGCCGTCTACGAGCAGTACTTC. Looking up the rest from reference TRBV5-4 and TRBJ2-7 gives the full variable domain: ETGVTQSPTHLIKTRGQQVTLRCSSQSGHNTVSWYQQALGQGPQFIFQYYREEENGRGNFPPRFSGLQFPNYSSELNVNALELDDSALYLCASSLDLSGAVYEQYFGPGTRLTVT.

A word on this clone: The junction and the germline gene differ at one end; a read error may be behind it. The chain joins TRBV7-7 to TRBJ2-1; 7 bases line up with TRBD1. Germline V gene sequence: CDR1 SSHAT, CDR2 FNYEAQ (reference sequence). The CDR3 has 15 amino acids. Here the CDR3 DNA reads TGTGCTAGCAGCTTAGACACTTACAGGGGCAATGAGCAGTTCTTC. As protein: CASSLDTYRGNEQFF.

The V gene is TRBV10-2, the J gene TRBJ2-7; D perhaps matches TRBD2 (6 bases). This CDR3 has 15 amino acids. Germline V gives CDR1 WSHSY, CDR2 SAAADI. The V end lost 4 bases, the J end lost 0 bases, and 13 bases lay between the germline ends. DNA for the CDR3: TGCGCCAGCAGTGGGGCGGGAAGGAGCTCCTACGAGCAGTACTTC. This sequence encodes CASSGAGRSSYEQYF.

The DNA of the CDR3 is TGTGCCAGCAGCTTGGACAGCTTCAGTTCCTACGAGCAGTACTTC. This gives the protein CASSLDSFSSYEQYF. V usage is TRBV7-9 and J usage is TRBJ2-7; weak D call: TRBD1 (6 bases). Germline V CDR1 and CDR2: SEHNR, FQNEAQ (reference sequence). CDR3 size: 15 residues. V lost 3 bases to trimming and J lost 1 base, with 13 bases between them.

The rearrangement joins TRBV7-9 to TRBJ2-3; D perhaps matches TRBD2 (6 bases). The CDR3 covers 14 residues. Trimming left V 7 bases short and J 5 bases short, with 16 bases between. Per the germline V gene, CDR1 is SEHNR and CDR2 is FQNEAQ (reference sequence). CDR3 in DNA: TGTGCCAGCACCCTGGGGGGTCGGGGAGATACGCAGTATTTT. Protein: CASTLGGRGDTQYF.

This clone was seen once. This rearrangement joins TRBV5-1 to TRBJ2-1; D is possibly TRBD2 (5 bases). The CDR3 has 14 residues. V lost 4 bases and J lost 7, with 15 bases in between. The germline CDR1 and CDR2 sequences are SGHRS and YFSETQ. CDR3 sequence: CASSAPGLLNEQFF. The CDR3 coding sequence is TGCGCCAGCAGCGCCCCCGGACTCCTAAATGAGCAGTTCTTC.

V gene TRBV10-3 combines with J gene TRBJ1-2, with a tentative D call TRBD1 (5 bases). Germline-derived CDR1 and CDR2 are ENHRY and SYGVKD. This CDR3 region has 15 residues. V gave up 0 bases and J gave up 8 bases, with 16 bases separating them. CDR3 loop: CAISESRQRGRGYTF. The CDR3 region has the DNA TGTGCCATCAGTGAGTCAAGACAAAGGGGTCGCGGCTACACCTTC.

This chain connects TRBV2 to TRBJ2-7; 7 bases fit TRBD1. The CDR3 consists of 14 residues. J lost 6 bases, V lost 5 bases, and 10 bases had no gene match. Looked up from germline, CDR1 is SNHLY and CDR2 is FYNNEI. CDR3: CASSWDSRGSEQYF. In nucleotides, the CDR3 is TGTGCCAGCAGTTGGGACAGCCGCGGGTCCGAGCAGTACTTC.

CDR3 in DNA: TGTGCCAGCAGTTTATACGGGGGAACTGGAAACACCATATATTTT. It codes for CASSLYGGTGNTIYF. V and J are TRBV28 and TRBJ1-3, with D possibly being TRBD1 (5 bases). Between the trimmed V and J ends, which lost 1 base and 2 bases, there was a span of 9 bases. The CDR3 contains 15 residues. The V gene's germline CDR1 is MDHEN and CDR2 SYDVKM. Complete variable domain (other parts from reference TRBV28 and TRBJ1-3): DVKVTQSSRYLVKRTGEKVFLECVQDMDHENMFWYRQDPGLGLRLIYFSYDVKMKEKGDIPEGYSVSREKKERFSLILESASTNQTSMYLCASSLYGGTGNTIYFGEGSWLTVV.

The chain has TRBV11-2 and TRBJ2-5; TRBD2 matches at 8 bases. Germline CDR1 SGHAT, CDR2 FQNNGV. CDR3 size: 17 residues. V was pared by 1 base and J by 7 bases, with 14 bases of the junction left unmatched. The CDR3 loop reads CASSLGRGRRLGVTQYF. In DNA, the CDR3 is TGTGCCAGCAGCTTAGGTCGCGGGAGGAGGCTCGGGGTGACCCAGTACTTC.